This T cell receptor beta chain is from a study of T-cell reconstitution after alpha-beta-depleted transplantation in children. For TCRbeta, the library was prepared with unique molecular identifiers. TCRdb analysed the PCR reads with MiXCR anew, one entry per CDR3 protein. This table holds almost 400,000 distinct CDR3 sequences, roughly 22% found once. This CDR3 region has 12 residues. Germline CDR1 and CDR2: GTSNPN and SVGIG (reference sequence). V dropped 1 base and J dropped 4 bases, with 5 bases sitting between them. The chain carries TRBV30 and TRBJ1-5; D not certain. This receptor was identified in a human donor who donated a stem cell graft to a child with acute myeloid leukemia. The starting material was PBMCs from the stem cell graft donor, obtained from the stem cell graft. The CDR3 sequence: CAWSGGNQPQHF. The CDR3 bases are TGTGCCTGGAGTGGGGGAAATCAGCCCCAGCATTTT.